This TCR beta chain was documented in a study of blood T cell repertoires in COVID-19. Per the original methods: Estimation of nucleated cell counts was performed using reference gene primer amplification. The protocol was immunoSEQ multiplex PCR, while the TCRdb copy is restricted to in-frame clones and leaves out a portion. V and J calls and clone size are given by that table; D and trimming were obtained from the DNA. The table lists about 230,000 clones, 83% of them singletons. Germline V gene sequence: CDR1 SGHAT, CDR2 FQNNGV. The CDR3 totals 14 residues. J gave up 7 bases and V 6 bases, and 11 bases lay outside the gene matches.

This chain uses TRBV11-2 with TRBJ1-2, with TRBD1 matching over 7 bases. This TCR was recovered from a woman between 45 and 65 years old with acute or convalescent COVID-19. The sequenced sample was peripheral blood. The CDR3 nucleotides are TGTGCCAGCAGAACTCCGACAGGGCCACTTGGCTACACCTTC. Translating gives CASRTPTGPLGYTF.